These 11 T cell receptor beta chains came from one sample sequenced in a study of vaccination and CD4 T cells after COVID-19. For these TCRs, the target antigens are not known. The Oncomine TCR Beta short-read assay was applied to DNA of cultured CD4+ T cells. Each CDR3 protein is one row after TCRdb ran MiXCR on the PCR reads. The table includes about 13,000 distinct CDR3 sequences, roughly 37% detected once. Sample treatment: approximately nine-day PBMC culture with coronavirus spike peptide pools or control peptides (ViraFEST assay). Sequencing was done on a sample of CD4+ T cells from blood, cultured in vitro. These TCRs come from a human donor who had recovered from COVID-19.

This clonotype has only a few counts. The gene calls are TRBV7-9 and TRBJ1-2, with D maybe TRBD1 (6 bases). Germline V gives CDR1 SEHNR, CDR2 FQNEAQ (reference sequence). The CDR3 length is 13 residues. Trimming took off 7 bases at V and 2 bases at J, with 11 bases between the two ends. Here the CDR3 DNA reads TGTGCCAGCACCCCTACAGGGAACTATGGCTACACCTTC. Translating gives CASTPTGNYGYTF.

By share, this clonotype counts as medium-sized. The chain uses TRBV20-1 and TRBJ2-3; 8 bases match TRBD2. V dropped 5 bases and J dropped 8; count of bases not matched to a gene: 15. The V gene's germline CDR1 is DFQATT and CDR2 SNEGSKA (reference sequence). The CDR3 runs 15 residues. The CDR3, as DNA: TGCAGTGCTGCCCCATCTGCGGGAGGTACTTCTACGCAGTATTTT. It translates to CSAAPSAGGTSTQYF.

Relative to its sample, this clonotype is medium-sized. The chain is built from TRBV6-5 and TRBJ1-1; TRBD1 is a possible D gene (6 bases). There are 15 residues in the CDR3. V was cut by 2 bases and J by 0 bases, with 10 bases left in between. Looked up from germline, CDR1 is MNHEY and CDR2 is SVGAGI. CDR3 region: CASSYGHRVNTEAFF. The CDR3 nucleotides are TGTGCCAGCAGTTACGGGCACAGGGTGAACACTGAAGCTTTCTTT.

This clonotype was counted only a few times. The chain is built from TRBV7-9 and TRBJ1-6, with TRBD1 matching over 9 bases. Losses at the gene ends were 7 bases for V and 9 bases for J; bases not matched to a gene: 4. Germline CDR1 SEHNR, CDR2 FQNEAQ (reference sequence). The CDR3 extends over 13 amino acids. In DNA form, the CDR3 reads TGTGCCAGCACGAGACAGGGGGGTTCACCCCTCCACTTT. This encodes CASTRQGGSPLHF.

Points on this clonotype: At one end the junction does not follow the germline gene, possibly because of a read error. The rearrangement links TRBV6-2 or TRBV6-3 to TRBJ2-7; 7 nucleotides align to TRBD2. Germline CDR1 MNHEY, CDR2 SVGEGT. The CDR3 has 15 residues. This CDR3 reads CTSSYFGGRSGEQYF. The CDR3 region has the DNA TGTACCAGCAGTTACTTCGGCGGGAGATCCGGCGAGCAGTACTTC.

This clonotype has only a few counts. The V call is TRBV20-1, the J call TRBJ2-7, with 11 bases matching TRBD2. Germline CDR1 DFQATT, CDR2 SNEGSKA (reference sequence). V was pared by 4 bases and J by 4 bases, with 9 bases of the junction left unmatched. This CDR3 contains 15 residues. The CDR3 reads CSATPGLAGGYEQYF. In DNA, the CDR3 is TGCAGTGCTACACCCGGACTAGCGGGTGGGTACGAGCAGTACTTC.

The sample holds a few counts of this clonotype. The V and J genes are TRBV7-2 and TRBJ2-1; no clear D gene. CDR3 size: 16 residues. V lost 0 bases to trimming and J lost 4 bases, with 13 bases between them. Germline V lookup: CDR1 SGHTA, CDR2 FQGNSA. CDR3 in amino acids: CASSLAPSRPYNEQFF. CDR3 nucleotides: TGTGCCAGCAGCTTAGCGCCCTCTCGTCCTTACAATGAGCAGTTCTTC.

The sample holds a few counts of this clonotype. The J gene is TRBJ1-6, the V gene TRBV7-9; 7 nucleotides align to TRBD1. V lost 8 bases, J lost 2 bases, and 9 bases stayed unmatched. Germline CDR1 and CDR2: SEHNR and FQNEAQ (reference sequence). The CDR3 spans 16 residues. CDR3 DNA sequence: TGTGCCAGCCGACCGGGCAGGGGGACCTATAATTCACCCCTCCACTTT. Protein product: CASRPGRGTYNSPLHF.

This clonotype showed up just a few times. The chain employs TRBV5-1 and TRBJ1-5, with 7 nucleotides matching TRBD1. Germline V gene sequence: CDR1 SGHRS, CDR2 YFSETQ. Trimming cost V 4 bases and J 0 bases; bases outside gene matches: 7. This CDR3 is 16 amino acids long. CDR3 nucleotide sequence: TGCGCCAGCAGCGCCACAGGGGATCATAGCAATCAGCCCCAGCATTTT. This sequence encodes CASSATGDHSNQPQHF.

The CDR3 spells CASRLTSGNEQFF. For the CDR3, the DNA is TGTGCCAGCAGGCTAACTAGCGGAAATGAGCAGTTCTTC. The chain employs TRBV28 and TRBJ2-1, with TRBD2 identical over 8 bases. CDR1 and CDR2 (germline): MDHEN, SYDVKM. There are 13 residues in the CDR3. The ends lost 6 bases at V and 7 bases at J; junction bases unmatched: 5.

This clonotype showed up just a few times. The CDR3 coding sequence is TGTGCCAGCAGCCTCCCAAGCGGGGGCACAGATACGCAGTATTTT. The encoded protein is CASSLPSGGTDTQYF. This rearrangement joins TRBV6-2 or TRBV6-3 to TRBJ2-3; 7 positions agree with TRBD2. In germline, CDR1 is MNHEY, CDR2 SVGEGT. CDR3 length: 15 residues. J lost 1 base, V lost 6 bases, and 7 bases had no gene match.